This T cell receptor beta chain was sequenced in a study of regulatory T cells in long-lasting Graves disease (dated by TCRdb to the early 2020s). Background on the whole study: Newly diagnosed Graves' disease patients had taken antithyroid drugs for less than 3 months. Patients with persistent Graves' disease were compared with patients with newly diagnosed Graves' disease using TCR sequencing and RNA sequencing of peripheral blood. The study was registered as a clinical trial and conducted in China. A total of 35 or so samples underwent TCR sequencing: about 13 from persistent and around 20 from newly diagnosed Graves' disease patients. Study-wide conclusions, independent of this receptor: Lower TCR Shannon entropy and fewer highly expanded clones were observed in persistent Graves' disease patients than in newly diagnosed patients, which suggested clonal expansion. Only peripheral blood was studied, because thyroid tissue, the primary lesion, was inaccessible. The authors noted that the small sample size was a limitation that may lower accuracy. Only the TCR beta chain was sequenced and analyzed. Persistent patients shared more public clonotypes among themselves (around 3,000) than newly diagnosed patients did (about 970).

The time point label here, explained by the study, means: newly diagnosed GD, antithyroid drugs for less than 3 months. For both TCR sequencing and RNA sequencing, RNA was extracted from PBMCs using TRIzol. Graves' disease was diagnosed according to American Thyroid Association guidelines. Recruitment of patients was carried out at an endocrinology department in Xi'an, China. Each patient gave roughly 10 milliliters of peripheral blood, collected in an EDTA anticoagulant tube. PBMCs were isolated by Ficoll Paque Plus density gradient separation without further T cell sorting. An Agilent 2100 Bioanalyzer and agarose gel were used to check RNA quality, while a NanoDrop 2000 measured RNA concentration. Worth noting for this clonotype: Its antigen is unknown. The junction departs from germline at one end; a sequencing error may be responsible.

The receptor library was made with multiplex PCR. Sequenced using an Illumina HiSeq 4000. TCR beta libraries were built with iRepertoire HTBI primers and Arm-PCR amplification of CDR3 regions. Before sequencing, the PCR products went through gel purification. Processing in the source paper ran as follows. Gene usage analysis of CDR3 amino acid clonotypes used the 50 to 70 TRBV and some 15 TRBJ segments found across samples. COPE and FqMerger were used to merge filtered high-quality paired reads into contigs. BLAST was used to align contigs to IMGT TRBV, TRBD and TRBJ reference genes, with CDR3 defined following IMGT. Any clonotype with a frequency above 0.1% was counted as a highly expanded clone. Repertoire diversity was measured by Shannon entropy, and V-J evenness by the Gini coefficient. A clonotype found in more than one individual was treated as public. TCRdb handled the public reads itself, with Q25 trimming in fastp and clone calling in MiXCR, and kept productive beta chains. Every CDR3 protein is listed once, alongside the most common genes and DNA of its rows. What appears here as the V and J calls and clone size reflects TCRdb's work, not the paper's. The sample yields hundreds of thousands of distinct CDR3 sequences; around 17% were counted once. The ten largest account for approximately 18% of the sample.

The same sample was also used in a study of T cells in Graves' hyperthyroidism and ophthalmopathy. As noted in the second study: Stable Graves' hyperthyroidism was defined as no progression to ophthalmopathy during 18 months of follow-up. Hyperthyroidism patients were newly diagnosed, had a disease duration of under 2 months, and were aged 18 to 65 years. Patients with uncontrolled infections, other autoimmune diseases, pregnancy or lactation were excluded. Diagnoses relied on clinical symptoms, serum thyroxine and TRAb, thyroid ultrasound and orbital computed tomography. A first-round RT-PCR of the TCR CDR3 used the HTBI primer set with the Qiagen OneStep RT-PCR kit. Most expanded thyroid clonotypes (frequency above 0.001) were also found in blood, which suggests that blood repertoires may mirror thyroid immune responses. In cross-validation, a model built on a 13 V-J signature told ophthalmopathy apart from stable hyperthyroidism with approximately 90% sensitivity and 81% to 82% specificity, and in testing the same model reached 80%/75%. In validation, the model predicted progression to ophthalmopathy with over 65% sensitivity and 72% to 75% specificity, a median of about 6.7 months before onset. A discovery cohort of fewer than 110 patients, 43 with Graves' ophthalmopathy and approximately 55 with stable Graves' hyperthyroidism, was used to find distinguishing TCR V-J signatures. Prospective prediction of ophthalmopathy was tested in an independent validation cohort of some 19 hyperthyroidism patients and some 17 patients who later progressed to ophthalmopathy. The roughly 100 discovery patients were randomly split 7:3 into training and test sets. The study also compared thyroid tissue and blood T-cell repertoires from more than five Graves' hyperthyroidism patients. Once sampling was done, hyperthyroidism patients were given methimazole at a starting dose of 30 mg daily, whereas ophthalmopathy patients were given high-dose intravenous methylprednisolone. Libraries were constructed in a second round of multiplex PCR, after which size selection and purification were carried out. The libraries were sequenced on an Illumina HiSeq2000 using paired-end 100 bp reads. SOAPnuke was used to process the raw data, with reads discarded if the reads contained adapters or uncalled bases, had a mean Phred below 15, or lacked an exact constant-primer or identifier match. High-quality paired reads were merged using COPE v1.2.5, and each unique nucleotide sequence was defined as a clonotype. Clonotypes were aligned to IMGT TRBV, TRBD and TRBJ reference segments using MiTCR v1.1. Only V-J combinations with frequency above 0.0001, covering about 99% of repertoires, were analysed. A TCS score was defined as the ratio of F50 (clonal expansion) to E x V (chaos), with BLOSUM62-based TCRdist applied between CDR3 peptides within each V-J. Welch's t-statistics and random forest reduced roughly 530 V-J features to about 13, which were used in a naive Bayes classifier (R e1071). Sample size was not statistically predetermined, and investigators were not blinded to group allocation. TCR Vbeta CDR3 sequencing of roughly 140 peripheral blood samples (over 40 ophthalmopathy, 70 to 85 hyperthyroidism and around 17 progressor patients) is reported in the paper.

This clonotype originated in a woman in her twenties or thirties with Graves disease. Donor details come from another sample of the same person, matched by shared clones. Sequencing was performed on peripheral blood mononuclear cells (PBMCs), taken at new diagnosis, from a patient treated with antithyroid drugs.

The DNA sequence is given as TGTGCTAGCAGCTCAATTAGGAGTTACTACAGGGGGTTAAACTATGGCTACACCTTC. Its translation is CASSSIRSYYRGLNYGYTF. Rearrangement joined TRBV7-7 to TRBJ1-2; 8 junctional bases match TRBD1. The germline V gene encodes CDR1 SSHAT and CDR2 FNYEAQ (reference sequence). Spanning cysteine to phenylalanine, the CDR3 consists of 19 amino acids. The CDR3 DNA has 57 bases and is translated from base 1.